The rows below give T cell receptor beta chains drawn from one sample of a study of T cells in Graves' hyperthyroidism and ophthalmopathy. TCRdb reprocessed the multiplex PCR reads via MiXCR and lists one record per CDR3 protein. The table shows fewer than 650,000 distinct CDR3 sequences, with approximately 15% occurring only once. Sample: blood. The origin of the receptors is a woman aged 18-30 years with Graves' ophthalmopathy. Both conserved end residues are part of each CDR3. D genes are given only for firm matches. Where a row states a size, it is once, few, many or the class of an expanded clone; other rows omit it.

v_call	j_call	d_call	clone_size	cdr3_nt	cdr3_aa
TRBV29-1	TRBJ1-1	.	few	TGCAGCGTTGAATGGCGGGGGCGAGGGGGCACTGAAGCTTTCTTT	CSVEWRGRGGTEAFF
TRBV18	TRBJ2-1	.	many	TGTGCCAGCTCCCGAAGCAATGAGCAGTTCTTC	CASSRSNEQFF
TRBV9	TRBJ1-6	.	.	TGTGCCAGCAGCGGAGAGGGGGGCTCCTATAATTCACCCCTCCACTTT	CASSGEGGSYNSPLHF
TRBV4-3	TRBJ2-1	.	.	TGCGCCAGCAGCCCATCGGCGGGAACACAATCCAATGGGCAGTTCTTC	CASSPSAGTQSNGQFF
TRBV28	TRBJ2-7	.	many	TGTGCCAGCAGTCCTAGGGGACGGACCAACGAGCAGTACTTC	CASSPRGRTNEQYF
TRBV11-2	TRBJ2-3	.	many	TGTGCCAGCAGCTTTCTGGGTGGCACAGATACGCAGTATTTT	CASSFLGGTDTQYF
TRBV6-1	TRBJ2-1	.	few	TGTGCCAGCAGTTCCCCCAGTGACAGGCTCTCCTACAATGAGCAGTTCTTC	CASSSPSDRLSYNEQFF
TRBV6-1	TRBJ2-7	TRBD1	.	TGTGCCAGCAGTTCAAGGGGGGGGACAGGGAACACCTACGAGCAGTACTTC	CASSSRGGTGNTYEQYF
TRBV7-6	TRBJ2-1	.	few	TGTGCCAGCAGCTTAGATTCGTGGGAGCAGTTCTTC	CASSLDSWEQFF
TRBV5-5	TRBJ2-7	.	few	TGTGCCAGCAGCTTGGATCCCTCGGGACCTCTGTACGAGCAGTACTTC	CASSLDPSGPLYEQYF
TRBV12-3/TRBV12-4	TRBJ2-7	.	few	TGTGCCAGCAGTTTGTGGCTAGCGAGTGCCTACGAGCAGTACTTC	CASSLWLASAYEQYF
TRBV6-2/TRBV6-3	TRBJ2-7	TRBD2	many	TGTGCCAGCAGTTCCGTAGGGGCGGGAGCTGGCTCCTACGAGCAGTACTTC	CASSSVGAGAGSYEQYF
TRBV6-1	TRBJ1-6	.	many	TGTGCCAGCAGCGCGGGGGGAGGACGTTATAATTCACCCCTCCACTTT	CASSAGGGRYNSPLHF
TRBV7-2	TRBJ2-5	.	many	TGTGCCAGCTTGGTCAAGGGAGAGACCCAGTACTTC	CASLVKGETQYF
TRBV28	TRBJ2-5	TRBD2	few	TGTGCCAGCAGCACCAGGTATAGCGGGAGGTCAGAGACCCAGTACTTC	CASSTRYSGRSETQYF
TRBV5-6	TRBJ2-1	.	few	TGTGCCAGCAGCCGCCTAGCGCGGGAGCAGTTCTTC	CASSRLAREQFF
TRBV28	TRBJ1-6	TRBD1	many	TGTGCCAGCAGTTCGTCGTGGACAGGGGGTAATTCACCCCTCCACTTT	CASSSSWTGGNSPLHF
TRBV27	TRBJ1-5	.	many	TGTGCCAGCAGTCCCCAGGGCGGTTATAGCAATCAGCCCCAGCATTTT	CASSPQGGYSNQPQHF
TRBV6-2/TRBV6-3	TRBJ2-7	TRBD1	many	TGTGCCAGCAGTTCATTGGACAGGGGGGGCTCCTACGAGCAGTACTTC	CASSSLDRGGSYEQYF
TRBV5-8	TRBJ1-3	TRBD1	many	TGTGCCAGCAGCTTGATGGGACAGGGGAGGAACACCATATATTTT	CASSLMGQGRNTIYF
TRBV6-2/TRBV6-3	TRBJ2-1	TRBD2	many	TGTGCCAGCAGTTACTCGATGCGGGAGGTCTCCTACAATGAGCAGTTCTTC	CASSYSMREVSYNEQFF
TRBV4-1	TRBJ2-7	TRBD2	.	TGCGCCAGCAGCCCCTTCCCGGGACTAGGGTCCGACGAGCAGTACTTC	CASSPFPGLGSDEQYF
TRBV4-1	TRBJ2-2	.	few	TGCGCCAGCAGCCCGACAGACGGGGAGCTGTTTTTT	CASSPTDGELFF